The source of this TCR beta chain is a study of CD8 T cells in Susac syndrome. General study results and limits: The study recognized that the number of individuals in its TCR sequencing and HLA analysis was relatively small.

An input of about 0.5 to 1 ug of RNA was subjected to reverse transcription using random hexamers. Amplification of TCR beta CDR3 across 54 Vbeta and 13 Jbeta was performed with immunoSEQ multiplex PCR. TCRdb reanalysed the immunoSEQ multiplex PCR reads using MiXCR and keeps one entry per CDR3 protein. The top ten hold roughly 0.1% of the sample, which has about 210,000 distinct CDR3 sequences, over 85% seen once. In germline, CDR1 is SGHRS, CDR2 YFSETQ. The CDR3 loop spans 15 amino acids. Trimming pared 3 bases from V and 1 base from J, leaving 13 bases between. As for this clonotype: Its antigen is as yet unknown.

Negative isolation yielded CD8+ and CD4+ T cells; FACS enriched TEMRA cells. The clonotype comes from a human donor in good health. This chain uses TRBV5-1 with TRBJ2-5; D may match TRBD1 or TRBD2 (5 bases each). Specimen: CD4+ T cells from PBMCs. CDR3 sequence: CASSSIPGTQETQYF. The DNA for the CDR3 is TGCGCCAGCAGCTCGATCCCCGGGACCCAAGAGACCCAGTACTTC.